The T cell receptor beta chain under discussion was sequenced for a study of cytomegalovirus exposure and HLA in healthy donors. To note about this clone: Its target is unknown.

Points from the study as a whole: Information on immune exposure was restricted to one variable (CMV serostatus). Across all donors, roughly uniform sequencing depth was an assumption of the presence/absence analyses.

Primers included in the PCR were 60 Vbeta and 13 Jbeta primers. In the original processing: Unique TCR beta chains numbered around 80 million in a later analysis, with some 9.9 million shared. Method: immunoSEQ multiplex PCR; TCRdb's copy keeps in-frame clones and lacks some. V, J and clone size derive from that table, while D and trimming were established from the DNA sequence. The table has 150,000 to 200,000 clones, 82% seen once. In germline, CDR1 is SGDLS, CDR2 YYNGEE. This CDR3 has 15 residues. The V segment lost 4 bases and the J segment 7 bases; nucleotides outside the gene matches: 10. The sample consisted of PBMCs. The receptor was derived from a man between 35 and 55 years old in good health and CMV-seronegative. The chain carries TRBV9 and TRBJ2-1, with TRBD1 matching over 8 bases. The CDR3 sequence is CASSPRTGLSNEQFF. Written as DNA, the CDR3 is TGTGCCAGCAGCCCCCGGACAGGGTTAAGTAATGAGCAGTTCTTC.